Shown below are 12 T cell receptor beta chains from a single sample sequenced in a study of identical twins. A single record per CDR3 protein comes from TCRdb applying MiXCR to the 5' RACE reads. This table holds around 490,000 distinct CDR3 sequences, under 25% found once. The same sample was also studied in work on yellow fever vaccine responses in identical twins.

Sequenced input: CD4+ T cells sorted from blood. These receptors were obtained from a woman younger than 35 in good health.

The chain links TRBV5-1 to TRBJ2-6, with D possibly called TRBD1 or TRBD2 (5 bases each). V was pared by 3 bases and J by 0 bases, with 7 bases between. The CDR3 runs 15 residues. From germline, CDR1 is SGHRS and CDR2 YFSETQ. The CDR3 coding sequence is TGCGCCAGCAGCTCCGGGGCCTCTGGGGCCAACGTCCTGACTTTC. This translates into CASSSGASGANVLTF.

This chain uses TRBV6-5 with TRBJ2-5; D may correspond to TRBD1 or TRBD2 (5 bases each). CDR1 and CDR2 from the germline V gene are MNHEY and SVGAGI. The CDR3 sequence is 14 residues long. The V and J ends lost 0 bases and 4 bases respectively, with 9 bases between them. DNA of the CDR3: TGTGCCAGCAGTTACTCGAGGGGTTTAGAGACCCAGTACTTC. Translation gives CASSYSRGLETQYF.

This clonotype was recorded at least ten times. This rearrangement joins TRBV12-3 or TRBV12-4 to TRBJ2-7, with 9 bases lining up with TRBD2. The CDR3 is 15 residues long. V lost 1 base, J lost 0 bases, and 1 base stayed unmatched. For the CDR3, the DNA is TGTGCCAGCAGTTTAGGTAGCGGGAGCTCCTACGAGCAGTACTTC. Its protein is CASSLGSGSSYEQYF.

This rearrangement joins TRBV6-5 to TRBJ2-3; TRBD2 aligns across 12 bases. V lost 4 bases to trimming and J lost 3 bases; unmatched junction nucleotides: 11. This CDR3 is built from 18 residues. CDR1 and CDR2 from the germline V gene are MNHEY and SVGAGI. CDR3 sequence (DNA): TGTGCCAGCAGTTCCAGGGCTAGCGGGGGGGCGGGGACAGATACGCAGTATTTT. Amino acid sequence: CASSSRASGGAGTDTQYF.

This clonotype was seen a single time. CDR3 sequence (DNA): TGCGCCAGCAGCTTGGAGACCCGTCGGAATGAGCAGTTCTTC. Residues: CASSLETRRNEQFF. V usage is TRBV5-1 and J usage is TRBJ2-1, with D unresolved. Trimming pared 0 bases from V and 7 bases from J, leaving 11 bases between. Germline CDR1 and CDR2: SGHRS and YFSETQ. The CDR3 is made up of 14 amino acids.

J is TRBJ2-7 and V is TRBV4-1, with D possibly TRBD1 on 6 matching bases. CDR3 size: 15 residues. The germline gives CDR1 MGHRA, CDR2 YSYEKL. V lost 1 base and J 0 bases, leaving 10 bases between the germline ends. The CDR3 nucleotides are TGCGCCAGCAGCCAAGGATGGGACACCTCCTACGAGCAGTACTTC. Translated, it gives CASSQGWDTSYEQYF.

The chain combines TRBV20-1 with TRBJ1-1; perhaps TRBD1 as D (5 bases). The germline V and J ends were trimmed by 3 bases and 0 bases, with 11 bases remaining between them. In germline, CDR1 is DFQATT, CDR2 SNEGSKA (reference sequence). This CDR3 comprises 14 residues. The CDR3 DNA reads TGCAGTGCTAGGTACGGGGGATTGAACACTGAAGCTTTCTTT. This gives the protein CSARYGGLNTEAFF.

The DNA for the CDR3 is TGCGCCAGCAACGCAGGGGTATCGGAGACCCAGTACTTC. Its translation: CASNAGVSETQYF. The genes are TRBV5-1 and TRBJ2-5; weak D call: TRBD1 (6 bases). Trimming left V 6 bases short and J 5 bases short, with 14 bases between. This CDR3 contains 13 residues. Germline CDR1 is SGHRS and CDR2 is YFSETQ.

This chain connects TRBV20-1 to TRBJ2-3; D gene unclear. In germline, CDR1 is DFQATT, CDR2 SNEGSKA (reference sequence). Deletions cut 2 bases from V and 0 bases from J, with 0 bases between. CDR3 length: 11 amino acids. This CDR3 reads CSARSTDTQYF. Written as DNA, the CDR3 is TGCAGTGCTAGAAGCACAGATACGCAGTATTTT.

The rearrangement links TRBV20-1 to TRBJ1-1; no clear D gene. Trimming removed 5 bases at V and 2 bases at J, with 15 bases between. The CDR3 sequence is 14 residues long. Germline lookup yields CDR1 DFQATT and CDR2 SNEGSKA (reference sequence). The CDR3 DNA is TGCAGTGCTCCCAGTAGGTCGGGAAACACTGAAGCTTTCTTT. Its translation: CSAPSRSGNTEAFF.

This clonotype was counted between two and nine times. This chain uses TRBV20-1 with TRBJ2-1, with 10 positions matching TRBD2. This CDR3 has 14 amino acids. Germline CDR1 is DFQATT and CDR2 is SNEGSKA (reference sequence). With V trimmed by 0 bases and J by 9 bases, 5 bases remained unmatched. In DNA, the CDR3 is TGCAGTGCTAGAGATCCTAGCGGGAGTTTTGAGCAGTTCTTC. This sequence encodes CSARDPSGSFEQFF.

This chain uses TRBV20-1 with TRBJ2-5, with 8 bases that match TRBD2. The ends lost 5 bases at V and 3 bases at J; junction bases unmatched: 8. Germline assignment: CDR1 DFQATT and CDR2 SNEGSKA (reference sequence). This CDR3 spans 14 amino acids. The CDR3 sequence is CSAAGTRSKETQYF. The CDR3, as DNA: TGCAGTGCTGCCGGGACTAGGTCGAAAGAGACCCAGTACTTC.